This TCR beta chain comes out of a study of blood T cells in healthy people across ages. V was cut by 0 bases and J by 7 bases, with 15 bases left in between. Germline lookup yields CDR1 LGHDT and CDR2 YNNKEL (reference sequence). The CDR3 sequence is 15 residues long. Whole-study results and caveats: In long-lived donors, naive CD4+ cell counts and diversity exceeded those of aged donors. Any conclusive comparison of naive versus antigen-experienced cells was prevented by using unsorted PBMCs.

RNA extraction gave at least 6 micrograms of total RNA per sample. With a J-beta primer mix and a sample-barcoded 5' primer, a second PCR ran about 6 to 11 cycles. Each CDR3 protein gets one entry after TCRdb re-called the 5' RACE reads with MiXCR. Here the sample spans 750,000 to 950,000 distinct CDR3 sequences, 29% being singletons. A word on this clonotype: Its antigen is still unknown.

This sample was shared with a second study, whose subject was T cells of mothers and their children.

The V call is TRBV3-1, the J call TRBJ1-1; no firm D call. Sample: blood. The receptor's source is a woman in her 40s in good health. This CDR3 reads CASSQDSSSRGEAFF. The DNA for the CDR3 is TGTGCCAGCAGCCAAGATAGTTCGAGCCGGGGTGAAGCTTTCTTT. Combining the CDR3 with reference TRBV3-1 and TRBJ1-1 gives the whole variable domain DTAVSQTPKYLVTQMGNDKSIKCEQNLGHDTMYWYKQDSKKFLKIMFSYNNKELIINETVPNRFSPKSPDKAHLNLHINSLELGDSAVYFCASSQDSSSRGEAFFGQGTRLTVV.